This T cell receptor (beta chain) emerged from a study of T cell responses to AZD1222 COVID-19 vaccine. In the study overall: Second-dose intervals of approximately 4 or approximately 12 weeks were pooled. Study-level findings and limits: The donors showed a predominance of white British ancestry and of females, with possible underestimation of clonal diversity. No day 14 peak samples; only post-peak repertoires were characterized. After two AZD1222 doses, spike-specific TCR breadth and depth rose versus day 0.

Sequencing was performed with immunoSEQ multiplex PCR; in TCRdb, only in-frame clones are kept and a portion is missing. This sample has about 190,000 clones, with 85% to 95% found just once. Trimming shortened V by 0 bases and J by 7 bases, and 10 bases separated the two germline ends. The germline V gene has CDR1 SGHRS and CDR2 YFSETQ. The CDR3 spans 13 residues. Regarding this clone: Its antigen is still unknown.

The sequence was collected from an adult in good health. The chain links TRBV5-1 to TRBJ1-1; no clear D. Sample: peripheral blood, taken on day 0 of AZD1222 vaccination. CDR3 nucleotide sequence: TGCGCCAGCAGCTTGGGTGCCCCCGGTGAAGCTTTCTTT. Translation gives CASSLGAPGEAFF.